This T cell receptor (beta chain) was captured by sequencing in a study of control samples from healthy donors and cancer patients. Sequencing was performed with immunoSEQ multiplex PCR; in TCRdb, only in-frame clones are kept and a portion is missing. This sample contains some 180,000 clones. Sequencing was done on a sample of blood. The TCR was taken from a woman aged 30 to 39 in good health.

CDR3 residues: CASEVEVSPSEKLFF. The CDR3 nucleotides read TGTGCCAGCGAGGTAGAGGTCTCGCCGAGTGAAAAACTGTTTTTT. The chain uses TRBV7-2 and TRBJ1-4; D call uncertain. CDR1 and CDR2 from the germline V gene are SGHTA and FQGNSA. The CDR3 covers 15 residues. The germline V and J ends were trimmed by 8 bases and 7 bases, with 20 bases remaining between them.